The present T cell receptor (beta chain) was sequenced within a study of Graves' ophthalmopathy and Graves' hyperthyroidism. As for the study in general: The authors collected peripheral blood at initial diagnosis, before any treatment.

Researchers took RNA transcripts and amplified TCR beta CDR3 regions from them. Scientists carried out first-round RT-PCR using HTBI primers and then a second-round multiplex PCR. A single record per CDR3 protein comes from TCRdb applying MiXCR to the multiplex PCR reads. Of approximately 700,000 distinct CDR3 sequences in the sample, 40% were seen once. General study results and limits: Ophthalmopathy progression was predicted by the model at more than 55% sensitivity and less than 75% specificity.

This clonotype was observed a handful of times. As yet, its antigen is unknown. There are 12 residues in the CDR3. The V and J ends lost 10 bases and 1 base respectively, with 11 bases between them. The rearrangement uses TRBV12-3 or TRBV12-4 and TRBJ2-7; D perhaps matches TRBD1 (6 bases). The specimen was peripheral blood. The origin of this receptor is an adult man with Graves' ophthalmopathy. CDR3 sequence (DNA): TGTGCCACCAAGGACAGTTCCTACGAGCAGTACTTC. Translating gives CATKDSSYEQYF.